This entry concerns a single T cell receptor (beta chain). What it binds is unknown. The data derive from a study of OX40 agonist ivuxolimab in advanced cancers. Study details: Ivuxolimab, an antibody acting as an agonist of OX40 (CD134), was used to treat patients. Eligibility rules accepted prior anti-PD-1, anti-PD-L1 or anti-CTLA-4 therapy, and around 44% had some.

Findings and limits, study-wide: Clones of CD4+ and CD8+ blood T cells grew by week 6 at doses of 0.1 to 3.0 mg/kg. Expanded peripheral T cells had an undetermined antigen specificity.

The germline gives CDR1 MNHEY, CDR2 SVGAGI. This CDR3 has 14 amino acids. Trimming took 9 bases from V and 1 from J, leaving 15 bases between them. The assay was immunoSEQ multiplex PCR, and TCRdb's table has in-frame clones only and misses some. The profile shows tens of thousands of clones, 85% to 90% of them singletons. Specimen: CD4+ or CD8+ T cells sorted from blood, collected in a trial of the OX40 agonist ivuxolimab. The chain carries TRBV6-5 and TRBJ2-5; no reliable D call. The receptor comes from an adult with an advanced solid tumor such as melanoma, head and neck, liver or kidney cancer. The CDR3 protein is CASTAYTGQETQYF. The CDR3, as DNA: TGTGCCAGTACGGCCTACACGGGCCAAGAGACCCAGTACTTC.